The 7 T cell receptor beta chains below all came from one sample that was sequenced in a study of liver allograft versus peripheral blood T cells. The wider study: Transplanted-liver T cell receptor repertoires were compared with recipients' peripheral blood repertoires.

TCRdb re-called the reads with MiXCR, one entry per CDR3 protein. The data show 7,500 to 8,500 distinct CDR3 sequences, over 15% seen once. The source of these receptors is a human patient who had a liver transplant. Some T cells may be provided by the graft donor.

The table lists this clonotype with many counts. The chain's CDR3 is CASRLDSMNTEAFF. As DNA, the CDR3 is TGTGCCAGCCGCTTGGACAGTATGAACACTGAAGCTTTCTTT. The chain couples TRBV19 to TRBJ1-1; D might be TRBD1 (6 bases). Germline lookup yields CDR1 LNHDA and CDR2 SQIVND (reference sequence). V lost 9 bases to trimming and J lost 0 bases, with 14 bases between them. The CDR3 has 14 amino acids. Filled out from reference TRBV19 and TRBJ1-1, the complete variable domain reads DGGITQSPKYLFRKEGQNVTLSCEQNLNHDAMYWYRQDPGQGLRLIYYSQIVNDFQKGDIAEGYSVSREKKESFPLTVTSAQKNPTAFYLCASRLDSMNTEAFFGQGTRLTVV.

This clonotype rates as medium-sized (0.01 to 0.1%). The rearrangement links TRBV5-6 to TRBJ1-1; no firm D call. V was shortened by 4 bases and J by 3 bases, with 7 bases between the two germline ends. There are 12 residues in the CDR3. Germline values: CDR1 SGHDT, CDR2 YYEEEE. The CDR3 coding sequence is TGTGCCAGCAGCCCGGGCTACACTGAAGCTTTCTTT. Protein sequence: CASSPGYTEAFF.

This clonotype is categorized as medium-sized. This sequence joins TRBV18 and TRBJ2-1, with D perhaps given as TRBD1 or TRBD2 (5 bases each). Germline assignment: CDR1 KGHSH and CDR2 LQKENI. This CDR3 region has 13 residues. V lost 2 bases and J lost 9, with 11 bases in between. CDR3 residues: CASSPVLRGEQFF. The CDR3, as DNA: TGTGCCAGCTCACCAGTTTTGAGGGGTGAGCAGTTCTTC. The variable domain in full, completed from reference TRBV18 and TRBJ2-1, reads NAGVMQNPRHLVRRRGQEARLRCSPMKGHSHVYWYRQLPEEGLKFMVYLQKENIIDESGMPKERFSAEFPKEGPSILRIQQVVRGDSAAYFCASSPVLRGEQFFGPGTRLTVL.

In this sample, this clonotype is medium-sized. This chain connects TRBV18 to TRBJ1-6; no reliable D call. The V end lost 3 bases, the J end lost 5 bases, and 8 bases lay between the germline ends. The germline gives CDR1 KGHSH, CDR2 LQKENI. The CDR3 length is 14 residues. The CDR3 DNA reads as TGTGCCAGCTCACCGACCGTTGATAATTCACCCCTCCACTTT. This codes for CASSPTVDNSPLHF.

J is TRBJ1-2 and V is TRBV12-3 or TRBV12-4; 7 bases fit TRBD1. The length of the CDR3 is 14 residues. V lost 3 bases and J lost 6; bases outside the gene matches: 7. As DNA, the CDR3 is TGTGCCAGCAGTTTTACCGACAGGGCAGATGGCTACACCTTC. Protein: CASSFTDRADGYTF.

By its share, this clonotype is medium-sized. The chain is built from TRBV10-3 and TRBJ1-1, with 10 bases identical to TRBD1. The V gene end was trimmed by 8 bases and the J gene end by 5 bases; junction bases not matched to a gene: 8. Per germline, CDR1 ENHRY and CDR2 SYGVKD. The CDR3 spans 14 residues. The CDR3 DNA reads TGTGCCATCCAGCGACAGGGGGCTGGAACTGAAGCTTTCTTT. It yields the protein CAIQRQGAGTEAFF.

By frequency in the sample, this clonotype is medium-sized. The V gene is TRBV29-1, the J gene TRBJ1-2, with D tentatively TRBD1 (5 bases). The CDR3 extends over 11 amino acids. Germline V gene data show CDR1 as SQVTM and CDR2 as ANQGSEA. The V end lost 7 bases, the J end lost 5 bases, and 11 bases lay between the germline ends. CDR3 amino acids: CSAEEGYGYTF. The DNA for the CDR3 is TGCAGCGCCGAGGAGGGGTATGGCTACACCTTC.